This TCR beta chain was retrieved from a study of response to subunit inactivated influenza vaccine. General study findings and limits: The authors offered the suggestion that each seasonal influenza vaccination recruits few new T cells.

Germline V lookup: CDR1 MNHEY, CDR2 SMNVEV (reference sequence). The CDR3 length is 15 residues. V shed 6 bases and J 5 bases; nucleotides not matched to a gene: 4. Using its own MiXCR run on the RT-PCR reads, TCRdb lists one record per CDR3 protein. Of hundreds of thousands of distinct CDR3 sequences listed, about 20% are singletons. Remarks on this clonotype: Its antigen is not known.

This chain uses TRBV27 with TRBJ1-6, with TRBD1 matching over 10 bases. The specimen was PBMCs from blood, collected about 20 months after vaccination. This clonotype was obtained from a man aged 50 to 69 who received an inactivated influenza vaccine. CDR3 nucleotides: TGTGCCAGCAGCAGGGACAGGGGACATAATTCACCCCTCCACTTT. Its translation: CASSRDRGHNSPLHF.